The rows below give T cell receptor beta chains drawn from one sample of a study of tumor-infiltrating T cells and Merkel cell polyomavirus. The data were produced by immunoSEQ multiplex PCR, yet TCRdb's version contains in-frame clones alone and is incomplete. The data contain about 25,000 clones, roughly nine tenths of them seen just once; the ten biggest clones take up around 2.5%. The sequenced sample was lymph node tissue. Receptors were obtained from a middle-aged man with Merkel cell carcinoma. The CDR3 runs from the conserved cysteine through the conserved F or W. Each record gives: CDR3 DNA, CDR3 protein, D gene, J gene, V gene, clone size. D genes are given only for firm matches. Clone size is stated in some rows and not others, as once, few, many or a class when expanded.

TGTGCTAGCAGCCAAGACAGCACCGGGGAGCTGTTTTTT CASSQDSTGELFF . TRBJ2-2 TRBV7-7 .
TGCGCCAGCAGTGATAGGCGGGAAAGCACAGATACGCAGTATTTT CASSDRRESTDTQYF . TRBJ2-3 TRBV10-1 .
TGTGCCAGCAGCGGCGGGACAGGTCCAAAGGGTAGCGGCTACACCTTC CASSGGTGPKGSGYTF TRBD1 TRBJ1-2 TRBV9 .
TGTGCCAGCAGGCAGACTAGCGGGAATGAAAATGAGCAGTTCTTC CASRQTSGNENEQFF TRBD2 TRBJ2-1 TRBV7-6 .
TGTGCCAGCAGTGCTAACTCCGGGGGGGGCATCCGAACAGGTGGCTACACCTTC CASSANSGGGIRTGGYTF . TRBJ1-2 TRBV25-1 .
TGTGCCAGCAGCTTAGTTCCGGCGGGTTATAGCTACGAGCAGTACTTC CASSLVPAGYSYEQYF . TRBJ2-7 TRBV7-9 .
TGTGCAAGTCGCTTAGCCATCCCTCGCCTACGCTACGCTGTGTGGCAGTACTTC CASRLAIPRLRYAVWQYF . TRBJ2-7 TRBV12-2 .
TGTGCCAGCAGCACAACAGGGCTCAGGGGCTACACCTTC CASSTTGLRGYTF . TRBJ1-2 TRBV5-6 .
TGTGCCACCAGCAGACCCCCCGGCGGGACAGGGCAAACTGGGGCCAACGTCCTGACTTTC CATSRPPGGTGQTGANVLTF TRBD1 TRBJ2-6 TRBV15 .
TGTGCCAGCAGTGGAGATTCTGACACTGAAGCTTTCTTT CASSGDSDTEAFF . TRBJ1-1 TRBV6-1 .
TGTGCCAGCAGTATAAGGGGCGGGGGGCGGACTGAAGCTTTCTTT CASSIRGGGRTEAFF . TRBJ1-1 TRBV25-1 .
TGTGCCAGCTCACCGGGACTAGCGGAGCAAGAGACCCAGTACTTC CASSPGLAEQETQYF TRBD2 TRBJ2-5 TRBV18 .
TGTGCCAGCAGCGTAGGGGCAGGGGGTGGCGAGCAGTACTTC CASSVGAGGGEQYF TRBD1 TRBJ2-7 TRBV9 .
TGTGCCAGCAGCCGCGACAGGGATGAAGCTTTCTTT CASSRDRDEAFF TRBD1 TRBJ1-1 TRBV7-9 medium-sized
TGTGCCAGCAGAAACCCGAGCTCCTACGAGCAGTACTTC CASRNPSSYEQYF . TRBJ2-7 TRBV6-1 .
TGTGCCAGCAGCTTAGTTCGGGGAACTGAAGCTTTCTTT CASSLVRGTEAFF . TRBJ1-1 TRBV7-6 .
TGCGCCAGCAGCTTTGGACAGGGCTATGGAGATACGCAGTATTTT CASSFGQGYGDTQYF TRBD1 TRBJ2-3 TRBV5-1 .